These 10 T cell receptor beta chains were sequenced from one sample in a study of OX40 agonist ivuxolimab in advanced cancers. The method was immunoSEQ multiplex PCR; TCRdb's version includes in-frame clones alone and lacks a portion of them. Here the sample spans 120,000 or so clones, roughly 95% being singletons. Sequencing was performed on CD4+ or CD8+ T cells sorted from blood, taken in a trial of the OX40 agonist ivuxolimab. Receptor source: an adult with an advanced solid tumor such as melanoma, head and neck, liver or kidney cancer.

V gene TRBV2 combines with J gene TRBJ2-6, with D possibly matching TRBD2 (6 bases). Trimming removed 6 bases from V and 3 bases from J, with 12 bases in between. This CDR3 comprises 15 residues. CDR1 and CDR2 (germline): SNHLY, FYNNEI. The CDR3: CASRPGTGGANVLTF. DNA of the CDR3: TGTGCCAGCAGGCCGGGGACTGGTGGGGCCAACGTCCTGACTTTC.

The chain uses TRBV7-3 and TRBJ2-5; 9 bases line up with TRBD2. J gave up 1 base and V 5 bases, and 11 bases lay outside the gene matches. The CDR3 runs 17 residues. Germline V CDR1 and CDR2: SGHTA, FQGTGA. The CDR3 DNA is TGTGCCAGCAGCCCGTTTAGTCTAGCGGGAACCCAAGAGACCCAGTACTTC. It specifies CASSPFSLAGTQETQYF.

The J gene is TRBJ2-3, the V gene TRBV18; D unclear. The CDR3 spans 13 residues. From germline, CDR1 is KGHSH and CDR2 LQKENI. V was cut by 2 bases and J by 2 bases, with 5 bases left in between. The CDR3 coding sequence is TGTGCCAGCTCACCATCGGTCACAGATACGCAGTATTTT. As protein: CASSPSVTDTQYF.

The CDR3 DNA reads TGTGCCAGCAGCCAAGATGTGAGGCGGGGGGGCTGGAGCACAGATACGCAGTATTTT. Its translation: CASSQDVRRGGWSTDTQYF. The genes are TRBV4-2 and TRBJ2-3; 9 bases are a match to TRBD2. Losses at the gene ends were 0 bases for V and 0 bases for J; bases not matched to a gene: 10. Germline V gives CDR1 LGHNA, CDR2 YNFKEQ. CDR3 length: 19 amino acids.

This clone was found once. V is TRBV20-1 and J is TRBJ2-4, with D perhaps TRBD2 (5 bases). With 3 bases removed from V and 8 bases from J, the gap between germline ends came to 8 bases. The CDR3 is made up of 11 amino acids. Germline V gives CDR1 DFQATT, CDR2 SNEGSKA (reference sequence). DNA for the CDR3: TGCAGTGCTAGGAACGGGGACATTCAGTACTTC. Residues: CSARNGDIQYF.

In this sample, this clone turned up once. The V gene is TRBV30, the J gene TRBJ2-1, with D unresolved. CDR3 length equals 8 residues. V lost 0 bases, J lost 16 bases, and 4 bases lay in between. Germline V gives CDR1 GTSNPN, CDR2 SVGIG (reference sequence). The CDR3 coding sequence is TGTGCCTGGAGTGTATTTTTCTTC. It codes for CAWSVFFF.

The chain uses TRBV11-2 and TRBJ1-1, with TRBD1 matching over 7 bases. This CDR3 contains 16 residues. The J segment lost 5 bases and the V segment lost 5 bases, leaving 14 bases of the junction unmatched. Germline V gives CDR1 SGHAT, CDR2 FQNNGV. CDR3: CASSPIQGPVGTEAFF. CDR3 in DNA: TGTGCCAGCAGCCCGATACAGGGGCCCGTCGGGACTGAAGCTTTCTTT.

V gene TRBV9 combines with J gene TRBJ2-7, with 9 bases lining up with TRBD2. This CDR3 region has 15 residues. Germline V lookup: CDR1 SGDLS, CDR2 YYNGEE. V lost 0 bases, J lost 6 bases, and 7 bases stayed unmatched. As DNA, the CDR3 is TGTGCCAGCAGCGTAGGAGGCGGGGGGGCTCTCGAGCAGTACTTC. Its translation is CASSVGGGGALEQYF.

This rearrangement joins TRBV5-1 to TRBJ1-2; 8 bases match TRBD1. J was trimmed by 4 bases and V by 4 bases; bases with no gene match: 9. Germline lookup yields CDR1 SGHRS and CDR2 YFSETQ. The CDR3 has 15 amino acids. CDR3 in DNA: TGCGCCAGCAGCCTGGACAGGGCAATAGTCTATGGCTACACCTTC. As protein: CASSLDRAIVYGYTF.

This chain connects TRBV11-3 to TRBJ2-1, with D hard to call. The germline V and J ends were trimmed by 0 bases and 9 bases, with 9 bases remaining between them. Germline CDR1 and CDR2: SGHNT and YENEEA. This CDR3 comprises 13 residues. CDR3 sequence: CASSLDVVGEQFF. As DNA, the CDR3 is TGTGCCAGCAGCTTAGATGTTGTGGGTGAGCAGTTCTTC. Full variable domain (missing parts from reference TRBV11-3 and TRBJ2-1): EAGVVQSPRYKIIEKKQPVAFWCNPISGHNTLYWYLQNLGQGPELLIRYENEEAVDDSQLPKDRFSAERLKGVDSTLKIQPAELGDSAVYLCASSLDVVGEQFFGPGTRLTVL.